This T cell receptor beta chain was captured in a study of cytomegalovirus exposure and HLA in healthy donors. Looked up from germline, CDR1 is SGHRS and CDR2 is YFSETQ. Unmatched junction bases numbered 3, after V lost 3 bases and J lost 0 bases. There are 16 residues in the CDR3. PCR primers comprised 60 Vbeta and 13 Jbeta primers. Assay: immunoSEQ multiplex PCR; the TCRdb copy retains only in-frame clones and omits some. The data show some 190,000 clones, around 80% seen once. The chain couples TRBV5-1 to TRBJ2-6; TRBD1 matches 7 bases. The sample was PBMCs. The sequence came from a woman aged 25 to 39 in good health and CMV-seronegative. The CDR3, as DNA: TGCGCCAGCAGCTGGGGGACAGTCTCTGGGGCCAACGTCCTGACTTTC. Translated: CASSWGTVSGANVLTF.